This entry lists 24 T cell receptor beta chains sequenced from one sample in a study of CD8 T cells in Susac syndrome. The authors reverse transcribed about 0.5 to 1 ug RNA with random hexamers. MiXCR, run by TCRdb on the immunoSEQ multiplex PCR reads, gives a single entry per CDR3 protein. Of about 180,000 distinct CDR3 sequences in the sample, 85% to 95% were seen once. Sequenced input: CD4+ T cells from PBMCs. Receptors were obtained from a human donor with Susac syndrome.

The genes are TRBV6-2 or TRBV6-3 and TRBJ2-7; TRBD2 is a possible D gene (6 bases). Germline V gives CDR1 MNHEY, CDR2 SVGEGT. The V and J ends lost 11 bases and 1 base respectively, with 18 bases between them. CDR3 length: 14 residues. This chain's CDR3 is CASRSGGESYEQYF. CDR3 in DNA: TGTGCCTCCCGTAGCGGTGGAGAATCCTACGAGCAGTACTTC.

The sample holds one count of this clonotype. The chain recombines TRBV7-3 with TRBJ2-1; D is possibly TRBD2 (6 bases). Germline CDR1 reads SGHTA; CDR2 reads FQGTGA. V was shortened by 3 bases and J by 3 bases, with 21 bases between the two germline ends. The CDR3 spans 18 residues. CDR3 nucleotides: TGTGCCAGCAGCTTGCTACCAATGGGGCGGGGTTTCTACAATGAGCAGTTCTTC. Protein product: CASSLLPMGRGFYNEQFF. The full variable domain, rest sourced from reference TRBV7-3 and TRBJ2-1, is GAGVSQTPSNKVTEKGKYVELRCDPISGHTALYWYRQSLGQGPEFLIYFQGTGAADDSGLPNDRFFAVRPEGSVSTLKIQRTERGDSAVYLCASSLLPMGRGFYNEQFFGPGTRLTVL.

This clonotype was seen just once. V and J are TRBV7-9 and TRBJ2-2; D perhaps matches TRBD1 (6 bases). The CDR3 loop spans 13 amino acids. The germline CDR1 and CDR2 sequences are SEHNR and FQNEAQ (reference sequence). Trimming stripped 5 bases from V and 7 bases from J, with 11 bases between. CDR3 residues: CASSPQGRGELFF. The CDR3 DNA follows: TGTGCCAGCAGCCCTCAGGGGCGCGGGGAGCTGTTTTTT.

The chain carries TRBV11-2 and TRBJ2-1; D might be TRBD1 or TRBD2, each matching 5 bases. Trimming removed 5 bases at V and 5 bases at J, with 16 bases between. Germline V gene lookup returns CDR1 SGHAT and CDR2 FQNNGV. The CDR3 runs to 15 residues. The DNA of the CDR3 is TGTGCCAGCAGCCTATCCCACCGGGGCAACAATGAGCAGTTCTTC. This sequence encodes CASSLSHRGNNEQFF.

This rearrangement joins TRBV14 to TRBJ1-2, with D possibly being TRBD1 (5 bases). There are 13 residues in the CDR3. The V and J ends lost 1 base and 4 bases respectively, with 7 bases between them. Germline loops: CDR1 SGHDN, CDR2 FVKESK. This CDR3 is CASSQGQFYGYTF. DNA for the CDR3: TGTGCCAGCAGCCAAGGACAGTTCTATGGCTACACCTTC.

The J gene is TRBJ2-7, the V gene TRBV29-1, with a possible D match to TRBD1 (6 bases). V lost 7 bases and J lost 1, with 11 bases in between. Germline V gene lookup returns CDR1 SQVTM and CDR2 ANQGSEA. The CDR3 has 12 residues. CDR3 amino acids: CSGATGSYEQYF. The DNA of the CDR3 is TGCAGCGGTGCCACAGGGTCCTACGAGCAGTACTTC.

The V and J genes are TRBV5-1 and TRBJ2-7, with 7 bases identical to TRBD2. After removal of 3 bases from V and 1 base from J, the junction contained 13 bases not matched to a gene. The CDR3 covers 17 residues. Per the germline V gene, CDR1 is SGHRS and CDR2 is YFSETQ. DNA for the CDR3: TGCGCCAGCAGCTGGGGGACGAAATCGGGACTATCCTACGAGCAGTACTTC. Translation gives CASSWGTKSGLSYEQYF.

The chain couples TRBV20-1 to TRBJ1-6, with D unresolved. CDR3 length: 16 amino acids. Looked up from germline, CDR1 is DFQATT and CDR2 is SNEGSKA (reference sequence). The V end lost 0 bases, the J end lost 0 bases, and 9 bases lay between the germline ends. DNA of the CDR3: TGCAGTGCTAGAGAAGGCAGAAACTCCTATAATTCACCCCTCCACTTT. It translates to CSAREGRNSYNSPLHF.

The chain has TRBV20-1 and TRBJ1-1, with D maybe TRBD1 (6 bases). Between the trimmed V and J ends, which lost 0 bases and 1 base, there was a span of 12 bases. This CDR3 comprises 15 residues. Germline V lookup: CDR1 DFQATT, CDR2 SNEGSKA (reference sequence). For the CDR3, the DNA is TGCAGTGCTAGAGACGCGGGACACGCGAACACTGAAGCTTTCTTT. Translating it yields CSARDAGHANTEAFF.

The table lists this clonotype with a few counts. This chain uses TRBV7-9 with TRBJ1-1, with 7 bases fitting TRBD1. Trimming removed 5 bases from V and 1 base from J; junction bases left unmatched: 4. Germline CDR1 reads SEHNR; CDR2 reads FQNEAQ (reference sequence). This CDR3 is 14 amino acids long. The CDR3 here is CASSPRQGNTEAFF. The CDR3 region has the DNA TGTGCCAGCAGCCCTAGACAGGGGAACACTGAAGCTTTCTTT.

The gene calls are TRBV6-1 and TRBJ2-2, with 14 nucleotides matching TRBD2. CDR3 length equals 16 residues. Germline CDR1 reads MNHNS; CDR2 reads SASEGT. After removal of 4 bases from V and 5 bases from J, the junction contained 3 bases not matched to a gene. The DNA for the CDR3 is TGTGCCAGCAGTGGACGGACTAGCGGGGGGACCGGGGAGCTGTTTTTT. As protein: CASSGRTSGGTGELFF.

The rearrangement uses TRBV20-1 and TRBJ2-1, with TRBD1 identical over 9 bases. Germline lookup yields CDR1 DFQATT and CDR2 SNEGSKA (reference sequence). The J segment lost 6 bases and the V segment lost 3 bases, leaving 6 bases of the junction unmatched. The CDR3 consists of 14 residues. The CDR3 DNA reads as TGCAGTGCTAGTGGGACAGGGAAACGCAATGAGCAGTTCTTC. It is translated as CSASGTGKRNEQFF.

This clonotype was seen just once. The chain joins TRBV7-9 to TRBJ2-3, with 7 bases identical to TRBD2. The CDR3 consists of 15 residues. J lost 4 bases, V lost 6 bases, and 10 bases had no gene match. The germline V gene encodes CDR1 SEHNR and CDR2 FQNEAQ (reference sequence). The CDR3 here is CASRLTGTTPDTQYF. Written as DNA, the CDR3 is TGTGCCAGCAGGCTAACCGGGACTACCCCAGATACGCAGTATTTT.

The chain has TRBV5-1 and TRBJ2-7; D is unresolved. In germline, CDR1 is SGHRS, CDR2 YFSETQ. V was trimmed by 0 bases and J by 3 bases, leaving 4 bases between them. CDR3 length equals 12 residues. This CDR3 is CASSLDNYEQYF. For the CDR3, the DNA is TGCGCCAGCAGCTTGGACAACTACGAGCAGTACTTC.

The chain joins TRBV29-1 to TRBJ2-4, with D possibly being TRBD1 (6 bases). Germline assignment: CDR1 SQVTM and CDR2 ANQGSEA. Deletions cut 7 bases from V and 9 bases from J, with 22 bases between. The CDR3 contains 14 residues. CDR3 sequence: CSARAGAGVGIQYF. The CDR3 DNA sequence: TGCAGCGCACGCGCAGGGGCTGGAGTTGGCATTCAGTACTTC.

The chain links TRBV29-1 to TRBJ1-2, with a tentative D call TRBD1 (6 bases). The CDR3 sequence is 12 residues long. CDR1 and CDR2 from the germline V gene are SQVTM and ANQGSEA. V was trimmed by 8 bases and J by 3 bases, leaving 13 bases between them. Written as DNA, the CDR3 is TGCAGCACCCGGGACACGGACTATGGCTACACCTTC. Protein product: CSTRDTDYGYTF.

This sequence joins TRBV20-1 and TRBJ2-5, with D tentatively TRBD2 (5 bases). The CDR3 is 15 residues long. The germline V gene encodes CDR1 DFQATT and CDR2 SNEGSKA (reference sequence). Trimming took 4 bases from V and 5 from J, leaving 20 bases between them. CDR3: CSATISGRGSETQYF. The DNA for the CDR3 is TGCAGTGCTACGATTTCCGGACGAGGGAGCGAGACCCAGTACTTC.

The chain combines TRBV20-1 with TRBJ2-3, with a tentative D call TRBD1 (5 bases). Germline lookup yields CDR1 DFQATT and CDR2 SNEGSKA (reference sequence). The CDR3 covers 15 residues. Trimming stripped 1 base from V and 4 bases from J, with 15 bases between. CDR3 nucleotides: TGCAGTGCTAGAGTAGTGGGGCGCGTAGCAGATACGCAGTATTTT. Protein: CSARVVGRVADTQYF.

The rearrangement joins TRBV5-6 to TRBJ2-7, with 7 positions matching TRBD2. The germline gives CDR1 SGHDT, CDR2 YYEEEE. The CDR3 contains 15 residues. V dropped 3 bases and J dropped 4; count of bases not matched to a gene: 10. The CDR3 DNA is TGTGCCAGCAGCTCCCGGGGGAGGGGAGGATACGAGCAGTACTTC. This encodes CASSSRGRGGYEQYF.

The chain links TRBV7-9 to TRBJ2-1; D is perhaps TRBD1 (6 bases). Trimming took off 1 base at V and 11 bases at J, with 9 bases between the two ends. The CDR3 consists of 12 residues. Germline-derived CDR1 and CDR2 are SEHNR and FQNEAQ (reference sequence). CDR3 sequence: CASSLEGEQQFF. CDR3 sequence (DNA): TGTGCCAGCAGCTTAGAGGGGGAGCAGCAGTTCTTC.

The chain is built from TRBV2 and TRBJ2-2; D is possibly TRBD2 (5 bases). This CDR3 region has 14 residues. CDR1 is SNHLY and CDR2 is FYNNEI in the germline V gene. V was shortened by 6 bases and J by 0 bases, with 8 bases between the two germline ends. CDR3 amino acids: CASRKDSNTGELFF. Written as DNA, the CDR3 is TGTGCCAGCAGAAAGGACTCGAACACCGGGGAGCTGTTTTTT.

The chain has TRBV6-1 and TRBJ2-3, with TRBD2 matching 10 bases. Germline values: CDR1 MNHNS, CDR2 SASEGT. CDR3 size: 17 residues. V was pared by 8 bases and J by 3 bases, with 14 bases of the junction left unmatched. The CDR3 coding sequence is TGTGCCAGCTCTTGGCAGGGGATAGCGGGGGGAACAGATACGCAGTATTTT. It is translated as CASSWQGIAGGTDTQYF.

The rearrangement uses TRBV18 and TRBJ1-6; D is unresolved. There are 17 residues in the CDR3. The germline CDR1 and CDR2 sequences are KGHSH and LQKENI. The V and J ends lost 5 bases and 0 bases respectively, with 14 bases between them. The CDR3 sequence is CASSEYSLRSYNSPLHF. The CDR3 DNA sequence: TGTGCCAGCTCAGAATACAGCCTCCGCTCCTATAATTCACCCCTCCACTTT.

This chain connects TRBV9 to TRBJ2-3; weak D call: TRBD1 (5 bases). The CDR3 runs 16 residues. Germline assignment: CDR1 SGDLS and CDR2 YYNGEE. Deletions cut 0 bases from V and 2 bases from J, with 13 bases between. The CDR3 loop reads CASSVGRVGNTDTQYF. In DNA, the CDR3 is TGTGCCAGCAGCGTAGGCAGGGTGGGGAACACAGATACGCAGTATTTT.